These 21 T cell receptor beta chains originate from one sample sequenced in a study of blood T cell repertoires in COVID-19. Repertoires were generated with immunoSEQ multiplex PCR, while TCRdb's copy carries only in-frame clones and drops some. The data show hundreds of thousands of clones, more than 70% seen once. Input material: peripheral blood. The receptors shown here come from a woman under 40 with COVID-19, enrolled during active disease.

The chain joins TRBV6-4 to TRBJ2-7; 9 bases agree with TRBD1. The V segment lost 7 bases and the J segment 5 bases; nucleotides outside the gene matches: 6. The CDR3 covers 13 residues. Germline V gives CDR1 MRHNA, CDR2 SNTAGT. CDR3 bases: TGTGCCAGCAAGCGGGACAGGGACCACGAGCAGTACTTC. Protein: CASKRDRDHEQYF.

The chain employs TRBV2 and TRBJ2-5; tentatively, D is TRBD1 (6 bases). The ends were cut back, 6 bases at V and 5 bases at J, with 19 bases in the middle. Germline assignment: CDR1 SNHLY and CDR2 FYNNEI. The CDR3 consists of 15 residues. CDR3 sequence (DNA): TGTGCCAGCAGCGGAGAGGCAGGGGAATCTGAGACCCAGTACTTC. This codes for CASSGEAGESETQYF. Based on the CDR3 plus reference TRBV2 and TRBJ2-5, the full variable domain is EPEVTQTPSHQVTQMGQEVILRCVPISNHLYFYWYRQILGQKVEFLVSFYNNEISEKSEIFDDQFSVERPDGSNFTLKIRSTKLEDSAMYFCASSGEAGESETQYFGPGTRLLVL.

The chain carries TRBV27 and TRBJ2-1, with D unresolved. V was clipped by 5 bases and J by 4 bases, with 12 bases between them. CDR3 length equals 14 residues. Germline loops: CDR1 MNHEY, CDR2 SMNVEV (reference sequence). The CDR3 here is CASSALLTYNEQFF. The CDR3 DNA reads as TGTGCCAGCAGTGCGCTACTAACGTACAATGAGCAGTTCTTC.

The chain has TRBV28 and TRBJ1-2; D is possibly TRBD1 (6 bases). Per the germline V gene, CDR1 is MDHEN and CDR2 is SYDVKM. This CDR3 region has 15 residues. The ends were cut back, 5 bases at V and 4 bases at J, with 17 bases in the middle. The CDR3 sequence is CASSPLGATLYGYTF. CDR3 nucleotide sequence: TGTGCCAGCAGTCCGTTGGGGGCGACCCTCTATGGCTACACCTTC.

The chain uses TRBV6-5 and TRBJ1-2; D might be TRBD1 (5 bases). The germline V and J ends were trimmed by 6 bases and 8 bases, with 16 bases remaining between them. The CDR3 sequence is 13 residues long. Germline CDR1 and CDR2: MNHEY and SVGAGI. The CDR3 DNA reads TGTGCCAGCAGAAGGACAAACGGTGGGGGCTACACCTTC. Amino acid sequence: CASRRTNGGGYTF.

The CDR3 protein is CASSLGFQGGTEAFF. Written as DNA, the CDR3 is TGTGCCAGCAGCTTAGGGTTTCAGGGGGGTACTGAAGCTTTCTTT. This chain joins TRBV11-2 and TRBJ1-1, with 7 bases that match TRBD1. There are 15 residues in the CDR3. Germline CDR1 SGHAT, CDR2 FQNNGV. Unmatched junction bases numbered 7, after V lost 1 base and J lost 5 bases.

Turning to this clone: An end of the junction differs from the germline gene, which may be a read error. Other DNA sequences from this sample encode an identical CDR3 as well. The V call is TRBV19, the J call TRBJ2-1; 12 bases map to TRBD2. The CDR3 contains 16 residues. Germline lookup yields CDR1 LNHDA and CDR2 SQIVND (reference sequence). CDR3 amino acids: CASSIVSGLAGSEQFF. CDR3 in DNA: TGCGCCAGTAGTATTGTGAGCGGACTAGCGGGATCGGAGCAGTTCTTC. The whole variable domain, remainder taken from reference TRBV19 and TRBJ2-1, is DGGITQSPKYLFRKEGQNVTLSCEQNLNHDAMYWYRQDPGQGLRLIYYSQIVNDFQKGDIAEGYSVSREKKESFPLTVTSAQKNPTAFYLCASSIVSGLAGSEQFFGPGTRLTVL.

The rearrangement joins TRBV27 to TRBJ2-1; no definite D call. Trimming took off 3 bases at V and 1 base at J, with 10 bases between the two ends. The germline V gene encodes CDR1 MNHEY and CDR2 SMNVEV (reference sequence). The CDR3 extends over 15 amino acids. CDR3: CASSFTGPSYNEQFF. The CDR3 region has the DNA TGTGCCAGCAGTTTCACCGGTCCTTCCTACAATGAGCAGTTCTTC.

The chain combines TRBV4-3 with TRBJ2-2; D remains ambiguous. The germline V and J ends were trimmed by 1 base and 8 bases, with 11 bases remaining between them. Germline CDR1 and CDR2: LGHNA and YSLEER. The length of the CDR3 is 14 residues. The DNA for the CDR3 is TGCGCCAGCAGCCAAGGACACTTGGTGGGGGAGCTGTTTTTT. Protein sequence: CASSQGHLVGELFF.

The chain couples TRBV5-1 to TRBJ1-4, with 7 bases fitting TRBD1. V gave up 3 bases and J gave up 7 bases; unmatched junction bases: 9. Germline CDR1 reads SGHRS; CDR2 reads YFSETQ. This CDR3 is 15 amino acids long. The CDR3 DNA reads as TGCGCCAGCAGCTCGCAAGACAGGGTCGGTGAAAAACTGTTTTTT. As protein: CASSSQDRVGEKLFF.

This clone was observed a single time. The V and J genes are TRBV5-1 and TRBJ2-7, with a possible D match to TRBD2 (6 bases). CDR1 SGHRS and CDR2 YFSETQ come from the germline V gene. V was clipped by 4 bases and J by 0 bases, with 11 bases between them. The length of the CDR3 is 14 residues. The CDR3 coding sequence is TGCGCCAGCAGCCGGGCGGGAACCTCCTACGAGCAGTACTTC. It translates to CASSRAGTSYEQYF.

The chain uses TRBV5-3 and TRBJ2-7, with a weak D call TRBD2 (5 bases). TRBV5-3 is recorded as an ORF, its role being uncertain. The CDR3 extends over 13 amino acids. The V and J ends lost 5 bases and 1 base respectively, with 10 bases between them. The CDR3 DNA sequence: TGTGCCAGAAGGCGGAGGAGGTCCTACGAGCAGTACTTC. This translates into CARRRRRSYEQYF.

V usage is TRBV30 and J usage is TRBJ1-1, with 12 bases fitting TRBD1. V was pared by 4 bases and J by 6 bases, with 6 bases of the junction left unmatched. From germline, CDR1 is GTSNPN and CDR2 SVGIG (reference sequence). The CDR3 extends over 14 amino acids. The CDR3 DNA sequence: TGTGCCTGGACCCCCGGGACAGGGGGCCCTGAAGCTTTCTTT. Protein product: CAWTPGTGGPEAFF. The whole variable domain, filled in from reference TRBV30 and TRBJ1-1, reads SQTIHQWPATLVQPVGSPLSLECTVEGTSNPNLYWYRQAAGRGLQLLFYSVGIGQISSEVPQNLSASRPQDRQFILSSKKLLLSDSGFYLCAWTPGTGGPEAFFGQGTRLTVV.

The V gene is TRBV28, the J gene TRBJ1-1; unclear D gene. The CDR3 sequence is 18 residues long. V lost 5 bases and J lost 10, with 32 bases in between. Germline assignment: CDR1 MDHEN and CDR2 SYDVKM. CDR3 DNA sequence: TGTGCCAGCAGTCTAATTACTACGGGAGGGTATGGTCCGCCAGTAGCTTTCTTT. Encoded protein: CASSLITTGGYGPPVAFF.

The genes are TRBV2 and TRBJ2-7; D gene ambiguous. CDR3 length: 13 amino acids. Germline assignment: CDR1 SNHLY and CDR2 FYNNEI. Trimming pared 7 bases from V and 4 bases from J, leaving 14 bases between. The chain's CDR3 is CASIKLSPYEQYF. CDR3 sequence (DNA): TGTGCCAGCATAAAACTATCGCCATACGAGCAGTACTTC.

The chain links TRBV7-9 to TRBJ1-1; D not certain. Germline V CDR1 and CDR2: SEHNR, FQNEAQ (reference sequence). V dropped 8 bases and J dropped 4 bases, with 11 bases sitting between them. The CDR3 length is 12 residues. CDR3 amino acids: CASGFGGTEAFF. CDR3 nucleotide sequence: TGTGCCAGCGGGTTCGGAGGCACTGAAGCTTTCTTT.

This clone was seen only once. The chain uses TRBV11-2 and TRBJ2-7; D possibly corresponds to TRBD2 (6 bases). Germline V gene sequence: CDR1 SGHAT, CDR2 FQNNGV. V lost 0 bases to trimming and J lost 3 bases, with 18 bases between them. The CDR3 is 17 residues long. CDR3 sequence: CASSLEPRVAAFYEQYF. CDR3 in DNA: TGTGCCAGCAGCTTAGAGCCTAGGGTAGCGGCCTTCTACGAGCAGTACTTC.

This chain uses TRBV6-2 or TRBV6-3 with TRBJ2-1, with 8 bases lining up with TRBD2. After removal of 7 bases from V and 5 bases from J, the junction contained 10 bases not matched to a gene. This CDR3 spans 15 amino acids. Germline V lookup: CDR1 MNHEY, CDR2 SVGEGT. CDR3 bases: TGTGCCAGCATCCCGGGGGGGAGCGTCCACAATGAGCAGTTCTTC. Its protein product is CASIPGGSVHNEQFF.

Only one count was recorded for this clone. The V call is TRBV20-1, the J call TRBJ1-1; no clear D gene. Germline CDR1 DFQATT, CDR2 SNEGSKA (reference sequence). The CDR3 has 10 amino acids. Trimming took 6 bases from V and 11 from J, leaving 13 bases between them. The CDR3 protein is CSAHTVRAFF. The CDR3 DNA reads TGCAGTGCGCACACGGTGCGGGCTTTCTTT.

The V call is TRBV5-6, the J call TRBJ2-1; the match to TRBD2 covers 16 bases. This CDR3 comprises 16 residues. V trimming: 2 bases; J trimming: 9 bases; junction bases outside the gene matches: 5. The germline gives CDR1 SGHDT, CDR2 YYEEEE. The DNA of the CDR3 is TGTGCCAGCAGCTTAGGGACTAGCGGGAGGGCGGGTGAGCAGTTCTTC. Encoded protein: CASSLGTSGRAGEQFF.

Here the CDR3 DNA reads TGTGCCAGCAGCGAACAGGCGGATCAGCCCCAGCATTTT. It encodes CASSEQADQPQHF. The rearrangement joins TRBV7-2 to TRBJ1-5, with D possibly TRBD1 on 5 matching bases. Trimming took off 5 bases at V and 5 bases at J, with 10 bases between the two ends. The CDR3 runs 13 residues. Germline CDR1 reads SGHTA; CDR2 reads FQGNSA.